One and the same sample provided the 4 T cell receptor beta chains below, sequenced in a study of graft-versus-host responses after intestinal transplantation (dated by TCRdb to 2020 to 2022). The time point tag for this specimen amounts to: cells obtained before transplantation from donor or recipient. Library method: the immunoSEQ multiplex PCR assay. The table was pulled from immuneACCESS by TCRdb, which kept in-frame rearrangements only. Such tables lose some clones; where checked, under half of the loss comes from unresolved V genes, and the rest has no known cause. The sample table shows 77,000 or so clones, and just under 95% are seen once. Less than 0.55% of the sample comes from the top ten. For these receptors, no antigen is known. The sample consisted of unstimulated CD8+ T cells sorted from spleen or lymph node cells, taken before intestinal transplant. The source of these receptors is a human donor who received an intestinal transplant.

This chain connects TRBV4-1 to TRBJ2-2, with unresolved D. Germline V lookup: CDR1 MGHRA, CDR2 YSYEKL. The CDR3 spans 16 residues. Trimming took 0 bases from V and 1 from J, leaving 9 bases between them. The CDR3 region has the DNA TGCGCCAGCAGCCAAGAAGCTCCGGGGAACACCGGGGAGCTGTTTTTT. This sequence encodes CASSQEAPGNTGELFF.

The chain links TRBV28 to TRBJ2-3, with D possibly TRBD2 on 6 matching bases. Germline V gene data show CDR1 as MDHEN and CDR2 as SYDVKM. V lost 4 bases, J lost 3 bases, and 17 bases lay in between. The CDR3 extends over 16 amino acids. The CDR3 DNA sequence: TGTGCCAGCAGTTCCCCTAACTGGGGGAGGACAGATACGCAGTATTTT. Amino acids: CASSSPNWGRTDTQYF.

The rearrangement uses TRBV27 and TRBJ1-5, with TRBD1 identical over 7 bases. Germline lookup yields CDR1 MNHEY and CDR2 SMNVEV (reference sequence). V lost 5 bases to trimming and J lost 6 bases; unmatched junction nucleotides: 7. The CDR3 length is 14 residues. The CDR3 spells CASSSKTGRQPQHF. The DNA for the CDR3 is TGTGCCAGCAGTAGTAAGACAGGGCGTCAGCCCCAGCATTTT.

The chain is built from TRBV7-9 and TRBJ2-7; D is uncertain. Between the trimmed V and J ends, which lost 5 bases and 3 bases, there was a span of 5 bases. The CDR3 has 11 residues. Germline lookup yields CDR1 SEHNR and CDR2 FQNEAQ (reference sequence). CDR3 amino acids: CASSPVYEQYF. The CDR3 DNA follows: TGTGCCAGCAGCCCTGTCTACGAGCAGTACTTC.